The T cell receptor (beta chain) under discussion was sequenced for a study of cytomegalovirus exposure and HLA in healthy donors. Study in general: Inside one of the first data releases sat around 85 million unique TCRs taken from HLA-typed donors. Whole-study results and caveats: CMV serostatus was the only immune exposure information that was available. For cytomegalovirus status, the classifier reportedly gave diagnoses with high specificity and sensitivity. The CMV antigen specificity of three CMV-associated chains was confirmed through in vitro analysis.

A multiplex PCR was run with 60 Vbeta primers and 13 Jbeta primers. Only in-frame clones appear in the TCRdb table, and some are missing; sequencing was by immunoSEQ multiplex PCR. The data show more than 90,000 clones, with about 66% seen just once and around 5.6% held by the top ten. This CDR3 is built from 17 residues. V was clipped by 7 bases and J by 6 bases; unmatched bases: 16. In germline, CDR1 is MDHEN, CDR2 SYDVKM. As to this clone: Its matching antigen is unknown.

This TCR was sampled from a boy aged 10-17 years in good health and CMV-seropositive. J is TRBJ2-5 and V is TRBV28; 11 nucleotides match TRBD2. Sequencing used PBMCs. The CDR3 sequence: CASNVGLAGGPGKTQYF. CDR3 nucleotides: TGTGCCAGCAACGTGGGGCTAGCGGGAGGCCCTGGGAAGACCCAGTACTTC.